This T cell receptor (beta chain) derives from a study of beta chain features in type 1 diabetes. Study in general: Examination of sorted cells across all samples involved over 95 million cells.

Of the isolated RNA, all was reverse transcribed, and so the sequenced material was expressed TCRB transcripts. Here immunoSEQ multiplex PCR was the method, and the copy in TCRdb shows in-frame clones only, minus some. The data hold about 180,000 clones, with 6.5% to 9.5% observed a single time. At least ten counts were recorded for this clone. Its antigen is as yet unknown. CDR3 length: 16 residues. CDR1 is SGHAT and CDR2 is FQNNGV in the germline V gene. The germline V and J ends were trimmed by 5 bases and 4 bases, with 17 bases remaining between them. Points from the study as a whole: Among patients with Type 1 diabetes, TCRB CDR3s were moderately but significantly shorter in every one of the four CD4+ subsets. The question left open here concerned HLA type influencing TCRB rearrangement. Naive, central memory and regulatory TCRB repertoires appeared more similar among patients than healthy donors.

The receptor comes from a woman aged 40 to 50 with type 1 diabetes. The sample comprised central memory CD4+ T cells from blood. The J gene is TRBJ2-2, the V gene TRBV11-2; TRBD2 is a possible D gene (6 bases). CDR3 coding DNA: TGTGCCAGCAGCACAGCCCAGGGAGGCGGCACCGGGGAGCTGTTTTTT. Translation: CASSTAQGGGTGELFF.